This paragraph reports one T cell receptor (beta chain). The antigen is undetermined. The record originates from a study of radiotherapy plus CTLA-4 blockade in lung cancer. Study overall: Disease control was achieved by around 32% of patients, and objective responses by 15% to 20%. Broader study findings: Radiotherapy with ipilimumab was followed by blood expansion of tumor-derived clones.

Profiling relied on immunoSEQ multiplex PCR, and the TCRdb table lists in-frame clones only, not all of them. The table has 50,000 to 85,000 clones, about 80% seen once. Germline CDR1 and CDR2: MNHNY and SVGAGI (reference sequence). V shed 6 bases, J shed 5 bases, and the junction held 10 bases outside the gene matches. This CDR3 region has 15 residues. The TCR comes from a human donor with non-small cell lung cancer who had a partial response to radiotherapy plus ipilimumab. The input for sequencing was peripheral blood, taken from a patient treated with radiotherapy plus ipilimumab. The chain joins TRBV6-6 to TRBJ1-1, with 9 nucleotides matching TRBD1. The CDR3 sequence: CASRASGTGRTEAFF. The CDR3 coding sequence is TGTGCCAGCAGGGCCTCCGGGACAGGGAGGACTGAAGCTTTCTTT.